This T cell receptor beta chain was observed in a study of shared clonotypes between healthy human individuals. Germline V gene data show CDR1 as SGDLS and CDR2 as YYNGEE. The CDR3 has 15 amino acids. The J segment lost 1 base and the V segment lost 3 bases, leaving 5 bases of the junction unmatched. Splitting of each subset's genomic DNA was done evenly across several immunoSEQ plates. Clones were sequenced by immunoSEQ multiplex PCR, and TCRdb holds only the in-frame ones, with some missing. The table has around 1.9 million clones, 93% seen once. Positively selected for CCR7, the CD45RO-negative cells used as naive CD8 cells excluded terminally differentiated effector memory CD45RA+ cells.

This chain uses TRBV9 with TRBJ2-3; 7 nucleotides agree with TRBD1. The specimen sequenced was naive CD8+ T cells from PBMCs. This sequence originates from a man aged 18 to 35 in good health. Some clones in this sample may be carry-over from other donors' samples. As DNA, the CDR3 is TGTGCCAGCAGCGCCGAAGGACAGGGCACAGATACGCAGTATTTT. This gives the protein CASSAEGQGTDTQYF.